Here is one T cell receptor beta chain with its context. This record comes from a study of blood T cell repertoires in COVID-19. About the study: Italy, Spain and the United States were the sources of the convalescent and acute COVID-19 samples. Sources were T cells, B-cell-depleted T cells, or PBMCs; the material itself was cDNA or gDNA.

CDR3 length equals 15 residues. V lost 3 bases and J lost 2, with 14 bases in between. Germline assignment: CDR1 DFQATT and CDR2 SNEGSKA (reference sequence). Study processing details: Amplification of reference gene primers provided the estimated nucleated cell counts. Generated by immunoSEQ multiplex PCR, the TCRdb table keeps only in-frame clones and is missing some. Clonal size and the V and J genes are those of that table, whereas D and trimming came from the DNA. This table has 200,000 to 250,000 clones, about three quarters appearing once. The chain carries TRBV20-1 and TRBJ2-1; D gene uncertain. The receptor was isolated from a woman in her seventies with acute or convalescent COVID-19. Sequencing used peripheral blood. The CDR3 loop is CSASSSSNPYNEQFF. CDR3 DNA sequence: TGCAGTGCTAGTTCATCCAGTAACCCCTACAATGAGCAGTTCTTC.